The rows below give T cell receptor beta chains drawn from one sample of a study of OX40 agonist ivuxolimab in advanced cancers. Repertoires were generated with immunoSEQ multiplex PCR, while TCRdb's copy carries only in-frame clones and drops some. The table records about 75,000 clones, more than 75% of them present only once. Material: CD4+ or CD8+ T cells sorted from blood, obtained in a trial of the OX40 agonist ivuxolimab. These receptors were taken from an adult with an advanced solid tumor such as melanoma, head and neck, liver or kidney cancer. Each CDR3 is given with its conserved first and last residue.

CASSDSSGNTIYF	TRBJ1-3	TRBV19
CASSIDHRDYEQYF	NA	TRBV19
CASSEPRGNGRANYNEQFF	TRBJ2-1	TRBV10-2
CASSPGLAGGNEQFF	TRBJ2-1	TRBV19
CASSPIHAGGSYNEQFF	TRBJ2-1	TRBV14
CASSSRGLDQPQHF	TRBJ1-5	TRBV19
CASSVDFGGANTEAFF	TRBJ1-1	TRBV9
CASSSSSGDGEQFF	TRBJ2-1	TRBV5-1
CASSLASGMMAYEQYF	TRBJ2-7	TRBV7-9
CAWSITGWNEKLFF	TRBJ1-4	TRBV30
CASSPILQGAEAFF	TRBJ1-1	TRBV7-3
CASSSGRVTDTQYF	TRBJ2-3	TRBV5-5
CASSPDLNQPQHF	TRBJ1-5	TRBV18
CASSLDSDTQYF	TRBJ2-3	TRBV5-1
CASSITYQETQYF	TRBJ2-5	TRBV28
CASRLRGSGNTEAFF	TRBJ1-1	TRBV28
CASESRLTDTQYF	TRBJ2-3	TRBV28
CASSGTTNSNQPQHF	TRBJ1-5	TRBV6-1
CASSLVPGGNSPLHF	TRBJ1-6	TRBV19
CASSERGGDYGYTF	TRBJ1-2	TRBV6-1
CASSLNGGYSGNTIYF	TRBJ1-3	TRBV5-6
CASSQRENSLYTQYF	TRBJ2-3	TRBV5-1
CASSSSSGTSTDTQYF	TRBJ2-3	TRBV7-2
CASSIVRTGLNTEAFF	TRBJ1-1	TRBV19
CASSSNLGGKLFF	TRBJ1-4	TRBV7-6
CASSTMGLAADTQYF	TRBJ2-3	TRBV5-1
CASKGGQRDLEAFF	TRBJ1-1	TRBV2
CASTPGRGQVGDTQYF	TRBJ2-3	TRBV9
CASSLGGGLYYEQYF	TRBJ2-7	TRBV11-2
CASSQPSTGELFF	TRBJ2-2	TRBV28
CASKGSGSEKLFF	TRBJ1-4	TRBV5-4
CASSVDGGNSGNTIYF	TRBJ1-3	TRBV9
CASRWEGTEAFF	TRBJ1-1	TRBV6-6
CASRKRGGTYEQYF	TRBJ2-7	TRBV28
CSVGVAGGGSTDTQYF	TRBJ2-3	TRBV29-1
CASGPGGGNTQYF	TRBJ2-3	TRBV12-5
CASSLFGSGAQNIQYF	TRBJ2-4	TRBV28
CATSRDEFASDTQYF	TRBJ2-3	TRBV15
CASSGTVLDTQYF	TRBJ2-3	TRBV19
CSVEDSGFTEAFF	TRBJ1-1	TRBV29-1
CATSSRGFSVEAFF	TRBJ1-1	TRBV15
CAWSVNSKGYTF	TRBJ1-2	TRBV30